Following are 22 T cell receptor beta chains from one sample sequenced in a study of T cells in Graves' hyperthyroidism and ophthalmopathy. The CDR3 regions of TCR beta were amplified from RNA transcripts. The HTBI set primed first-round TCR CDR3 RT-PCR. TCRdb redid the calling of the multiplex PCR reads with MiXCR, one entry per CDR3 protein. The table has more than 150,000 distinct CDR3 sequences, approximately 15% seen once; the top ten hold under 35%. Specimen: blood. These receptors all stem from a woman in her forties or fifties with Graves' hyperthyroidism.

There are many counts of this clonotype. The chain uses TRBV18 and TRBJ2-1; possibly TRBD1 or TRBD2 for D (6 bases each). Trimming shortened V by 2 bases and J by 12 bases, and 11 bases separated the two germline ends. There are 12 residues in the CDR3. CDR1 and CDR2 (germline): KGHSH, LQKENI. The DNA for the CDR3 is TGTGCCAGCTCACCATTGGGGGGCCTGCAGTTCTTC. As protein: CASSPLGGLQFF.

This clonotype was seen repeatedly, ten times or more. Written as DNA, the CDR3 is TGTGCCAGCAGTTACGAGGCATTTACAGATACGCAGTATTTT. It yields the protein CASSYEAFTDTQYF. The V gene is TRBV6-2 or TRBV6-3, the J gene TRBJ2-3; no clear D gene. Per germline, CDR1 MNHEY and CDR2 SVGEGT. The CDR3 sequence is 14 residues long. Trimming removed 2 bases from V and 3 bases from J, with 9 bases in between.

This clonotype occurred many times. The junction shows a germline mismatch at one end, possibly a read error. J is TRBJ1-1 and V is TRBV5-1; D gene uncertain. CDR3 length: 14 residues. CDR1 SGHRS and CDR2 YFSETQ come from the germline V gene. The DNA of the CDR3 is TGCGCCAGCAGCTCCTTCCCTTTGAACACTGCAGCTTTCTTT. Amino acids: CASSSFPLNTAAFF.

The chain couples TRBV6-5 to TRBJ1-1; 12 nucleotides agree with TRBD1. Trimming at V came to 4 bases and at J to 5 bases, leaving 11 bases not matched to a gene. This CDR3 comprises 17 residues. CDR1 MNHEY and CDR2 SVGAGI come from the germline V gene. DNA for the CDR3: TGTGCCAGCAGTTTCTCCGGGACAGGGGGCAGGAGAACTGAAGCTTTCTTT. The encoded protein is CASSFSGTGGRRTEAFF.

In this sample, this clonotype turned up many times. The chain links TRBV12-3 or TRBV12-4 to TRBJ2-5, with 9 bases identical to TRBD1. The CDR3 is made up of 14 amino acids. Unmatched junction bases numbered 6, after V lost 5 bases and J lost 5 bases. In DNA, the CDR3 is TGTGCCAGCAGTCCGACGGGGACAGGGGAGACCCAGTACTTC. This sequence encodes CASSPTGTGETQYF.

This clonotype has a count of ten or more. The J gene is TRBJ2-5, the V gene TRBV9; D unclear. The length of the CDR3 is 15 residues. Per germline, CDR1 SGDLS and CDR2 YYNGEE. V lost 0 bases, J lost 4 bases, and 13 bases lay in between. DNA for the CDR3: TGTGCCAGCAGCGTAGGCGGAACCCAAGGAGAGACCCAGTACTTC. It translates to CASSVGGTQGETQYF.

The V call is TRBV28, the J call TRBJ2-3, with 7 bases fitting TRBD1. Germline CDR1 reads MDHEN; CDR2 reads SYDVKM. The CDR3 loop spans 13 amino acids. V gave up 10 bases and J gave up 3 bases; unmatched junction bases: 7. CDR3: CATYRGGTDTQYF. The CDR3 DNA follows: TGTGCCACCTACAGGGGTGGGACAGATACGCAGTATTTT. The whole variable domain, filled in from reference TRBV28 and TRBJ2-3, reads DVKVTQSSRYLVKRTGEKVFLECVQDMDHENMFWYRQDPGLGLRLIYFSYDVKMKEKGDIPEGYSVSREKKERFSLILESASTNQTSMYLCATYRGGTDTQYFGPGTRLTVL.

The V and J genes are TRBV5-6 and TRBJ1-1; the D is unclear. The CDR3 totals 15 residues. CDR1 and CDR2 (germline): SGHDT, YYEEEE. The V end lost 1 base, the J end lost 1 base, and 11 bases lay between the germline ends. This CDR3 reads CASSLTVTPNTEAFF. CDR3 sequence (DNA): TGTGCCAGCAGCTTGACGGTCACGCCGAACACTGAAGCTTTCTTT.

The V gene is TRBV4-2, the J gene TRBJ1-4, with D perhaps TRBD1 (5 bases). CDR3 length: 15 residues. Germline values: CDR1 LGHNA, CDR2 YNFKEQ. V was pared by 0 bases and J by 6 bases, with 11 bases between. The CDR3 spells CASSQDAGIDEKLFF. CDR3 sequence (DNA): TGTGCCAGCAGCCAAGATGCAGGGATTGATGAAAAACTGTTTTTT.

The genes are TRBV27 and TRBJ1-6; maybe TRBD1 (6 bases). This CDR3 has 17 residues. Germline V gene sequence: CDR1 MNHEY, CDR2 SMNVEV (reference sequence). V lost 4 bases and J 10 bases, leaving 23 bases between the germline ends. The CDR3 reads CASSSRRVGASGSPLHF. The DNA for the CDR3 is TGTGCCAGCAGTTCCCGCCGGGTGGGGGCAAGTGGGTCACCCCTCCACTTT.

The gene calls are TRBV5-1 and TRBJ2-7, with 10 positions matching TRBD1. The CDR3 sequence is 16 residues long. Germline V gene data show CDR1 as SGHRS and CDR2 as YFSETQ. Trimming took 1 base from V and 4 from J; bases not matched to a gene: 8. The CDR3 is CASSLNKPGQGYEQYF. The CDR3 nucleotides read TGCGCCAGCAGCTTGAATAAACCGGGACAGGGGTACGAGCAGTACTTC.

This clonotype was observed many times. The chain uses TRBV27 and TRBJ1-1; D gene uncertain. The CDR3 sequence is 13 residues long. CDR1 is MNHEY and CDR2 is SMNVEV in the germline V gene (reference sequence). V was cut by 4 bases and J by 2 bases, with 8 bases left in between. CDR3 residues: CASSYRYNTEAFF. The CDR3 DNA follows: TGTGCCAGCAGTTATCGTTACAACACTGAAGCTTTCTTT.

This clonotype was seen ten or more times. The chain employs TRBV5-6 and TRBJ1-6, with D possibly being TRBD1 (6 bases). The CDR3 runs 16 residues. V was trimmed by 4 bases and J by 6 bases, leaving 17 bases between them. CDR1 and CDR2 from the germline V gene are SGHDT and YYEEEE. The CDR3 DNA is TGTGCCAGCAGCCCACCCGGACAGACGCCTAATTCACCCCTCCACTTT. Amino acid sequence: CASSPPGQTPNSPLHF.

This clonotype appeared many times. The rearrangement links TRBV18 to TRBJ1-2; 9 positions agree with TRBD1. V lost 2 bases and J lost 4; bases outside the gene matches: 2. Germline V gene data show CDR1 as KGHSH and CDR2 as LQKENI. CDR3 size: 14 residues. CDR3 protein: CASSPKQGAYGYTF. The CDR3 nucleotides read TGTGCCAGCTCACCAAAACAGGGGGCCTATGGCTACACCTTC.

At least ten counts were recorded for this clonotype. This chain joins TRBV11-2 and TRBJ2-2; the D gene could be TRBD1 or TRBD2 (5 bases each). This CDR3 contains 16 residues. Trimming left V 0 bases short and J 9 bases short, with 17 bases between. Germline V lookup: CDR1 SGHAT, CDR2 FQNNGV. The CDR3 coding sequence is TGTGCCAGCAGCTTAGAGAGCAGGGAGATAGGCCGGGAGCTGTTTTTT. Encoded protein: CASSLESREIGRELFF.

This clonotype was seen ten or more times. The genes are TRBV6-5 and TRBJ2-1, with TRBD1 as a possible D gene (5 bases). V was shortened by 2 bases and J by 4 bases, with 12 bases between the two germline ends. The CDR3 is 15 amino acids. Per germline, CDR1 MNHEY and CDR2 SVGAGI. CDR3 nucleotides: TGTGCCAGCAGTTACCGCGACAGCCCGTACAATGAGCAGTTCTTC. Protein product: CASSYRDSPYNEQFF.

The CDR3 sequence is CSARATSGSYNEQFF. In DNA form, the CDR3 reads TGCAGTGCTAGGGCGACTAGCGGGAGTTACAATGAGCAGTTCTTC. The V gene is TRBV20-1, the J gene TRBJ2-1; 12 bases are a match to TRBD2. The ends lost 3 bases at V and 4 bases at J; junction bases unmatched: 4. Germline V gene data show CDR1 as DFQATT and CDR2 as SNEGSKA (reference sequence). This CDR3 contains 15 residues.

The table lists this clonotype with many counts. The chain joins TRBV27 to TRBJ1-2, with TRBD1 matching 7 bases. Germline values: CDR1 MNHEY, CDR2 SMNVEV (reference sequence). CDR3 length: 15 amino acids. The V gene end was trimmed by 5 bases and the J gene end by 4 bases; junction bases not matched to a gene: 10. CDR3: CASSPRTGDLYGYTF. The CDR3 DNA reads TGTGCCAGCAGTCCACGGACAGGCGACCTCTATGGCTACACCTTC.

This clonotype was detected only a few times. This chain joins TRBV3-1 and TRBJ1-2; D remains unclear. Between the trimmed V and J ends, which lost 2 bases and 3 bases, there was a span of 16 bases. The CDR3 sequence is 16 residues long. Germline V gives CDR1 LGHDT, CDR2 YNNKEL (reference sequence). In DNA form, the CDR3 reads TGTGCCAGCAGCCAAAGAGCGGTGAAAGGCGACTATGGCTACACCTTC. It yields the protein CASSQRAVKGDYGYTF.

This clonotype was seen at least ten times. J is TRBJ2-2 and V is TRBV7-3; 7 nucleotides agree with TRBD1. The CDR3 consists of 15 residues. The germline gives CDR1 SGHTA, CDR2 FQGTGA. Trimming removed 2 bases from V and 7 bases from J; junction bases left unmatched: 7. The chain's CDR3 is CASSLPNRGGGELFF. The CDR3 DNA is TGTGCCAGCAGCTTACCCAACAGGGGTGGCGGGGAGCTGTTTTTT.

This clonotype came up many times. This rearrangement joins TRBV6-2 or TRBV6-3 to TRBJ2-7; the D is unclear. V dropped 2 bases and J dropped 4 bases, with 9 bases sitting between them. CDR1 is MNHEY and CDR2 is SVGEGT in the germline V gene. This CDR3 has 13 amino acids. Here the CDR3 reads CASSYGQLYEQYF. The DNA of the CDR3 is TGTGCCAGCAGTTACGGGCAGCTTTACGAGCAGTACTTC.

At least ten counts were recorded for this clonotype. The chain is built from TRBV29-1 and TRBJ2-2; possibly TRBD2 for D (7 bases). Per the germline V gene, CDR1 is SQVTM and CDR2 is ANQGSEA. Trimming removed 6 bases at V and 5 bases at J, with 16 bases between. The length of the CDR3 is 14 residues. This chain's CDR3 is CSVRGGVGTGELFF. The CDR3 nucleotides are TGCAGCGTGCGAGGGGGGGTTGGAACCGGGGAGCTGTTTTTT.